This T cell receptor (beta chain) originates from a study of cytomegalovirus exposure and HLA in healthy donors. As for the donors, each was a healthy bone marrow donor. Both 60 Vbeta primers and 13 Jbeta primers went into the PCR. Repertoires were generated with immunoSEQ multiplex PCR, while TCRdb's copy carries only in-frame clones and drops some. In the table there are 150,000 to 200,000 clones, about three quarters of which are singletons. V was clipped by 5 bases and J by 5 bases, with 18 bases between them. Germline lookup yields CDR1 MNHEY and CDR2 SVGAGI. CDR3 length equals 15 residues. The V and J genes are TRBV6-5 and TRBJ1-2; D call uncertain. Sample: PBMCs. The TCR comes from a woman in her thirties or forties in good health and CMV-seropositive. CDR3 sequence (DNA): TGTGCCAGCAGTGGGTTACGGAGCCATGAGTATGGCTACACCTTC. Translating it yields CASSGLRSHEYGYTF.